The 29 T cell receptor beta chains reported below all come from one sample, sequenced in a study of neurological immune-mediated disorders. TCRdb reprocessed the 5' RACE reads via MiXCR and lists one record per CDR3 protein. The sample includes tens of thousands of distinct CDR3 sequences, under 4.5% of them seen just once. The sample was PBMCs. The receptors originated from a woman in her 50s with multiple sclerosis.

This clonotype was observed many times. The CDR3 nucleotides are TGCGCCAGCAACTTAGGGTGGTCCGGGACAGAGACCACTGAAGCTTTCTTT. This encodes CASNLGWSGTETTEAFF. The chain links TRBV5-1 to TRBJ1-1, with 7 bases aligning to TRBD1. Germline CDR1 is SGHRS and CDR2 is YFSETQ. CDR3 length: 17 residues. V was pared by 6 bases and J by 4 bases, with 18 bases of the junction left unmatched.

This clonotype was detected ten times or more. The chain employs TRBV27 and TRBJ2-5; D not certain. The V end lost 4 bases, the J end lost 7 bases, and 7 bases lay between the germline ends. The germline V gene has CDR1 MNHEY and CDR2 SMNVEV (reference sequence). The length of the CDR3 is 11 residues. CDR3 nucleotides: TGTGCCAGCAGTTGGATGGGGACCCAGTACTTC. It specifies CASSWMGTQYF.

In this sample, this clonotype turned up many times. The CDR3 region is CASSQRPGGINNEQFF. DNA for the CDR3: TGTGCCAGCAGTCAACGGCCGGGCGGAATAAACAATGAGCAGTTCTTC. The rearrangement uses TRBV6-5 and TRBJ2-1; D not resolved. Germline CDR1 MNHEY, CDR2 SVGAGI. The CDR3 has 16 amino acids. V was cut by 5 bases and J by 5 bases, with 19 bases left in between.

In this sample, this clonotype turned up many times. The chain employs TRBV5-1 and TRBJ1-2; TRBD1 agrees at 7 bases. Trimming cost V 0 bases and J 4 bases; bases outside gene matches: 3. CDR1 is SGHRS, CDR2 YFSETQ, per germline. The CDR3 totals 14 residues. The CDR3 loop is CASSLGDSSYGYTF. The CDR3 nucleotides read TGCGCCAGCAGCTTGGGGGACAGCTCCTATGGCTACACCTTC.

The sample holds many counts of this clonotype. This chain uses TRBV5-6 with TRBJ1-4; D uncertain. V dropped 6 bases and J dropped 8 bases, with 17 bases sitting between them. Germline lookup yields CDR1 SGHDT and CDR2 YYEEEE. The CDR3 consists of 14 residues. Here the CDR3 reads CASIFPLLCEKLFF. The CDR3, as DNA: TGTGCCAGCATTTTCCCCCTTCTGTGCGAAAAACTGTTTTTT.

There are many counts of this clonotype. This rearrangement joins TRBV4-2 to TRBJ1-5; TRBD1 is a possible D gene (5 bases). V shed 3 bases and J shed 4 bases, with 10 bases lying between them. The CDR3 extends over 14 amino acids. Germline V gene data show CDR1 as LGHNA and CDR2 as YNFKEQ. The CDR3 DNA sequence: TGTGCCAGCAGCCAGGACAACGGTAATCAGCCCCAGCATTTT. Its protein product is CASSQDNGNQPQHF.

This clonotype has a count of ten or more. The CDR3 loop reads CSASAVQASYEQYF. The DNA of the CDR3 is TGCAGTGCTAGTGCAGTTCAGGCGTCCTACGAGCAGTACTTC. This chain joins TRBV20-1 and TRBJ2-7; D gene ambiguous. V lost 3 bases and J 1 base, leaving 13 bases between the germline ends. CDR1 is DFQATT and CDR2 is SNEGSKA in the germline V gene (reference sequence). This CDR3 has 14 residues.

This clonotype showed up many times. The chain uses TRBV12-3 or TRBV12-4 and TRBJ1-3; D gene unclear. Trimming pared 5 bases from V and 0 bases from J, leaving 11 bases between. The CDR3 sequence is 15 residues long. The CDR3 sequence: CASSPRAGSGNTIYF. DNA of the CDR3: TGTGCCAGCAGTCCCCGGGCGGGCTCTGGAAACACCATATATTTT.

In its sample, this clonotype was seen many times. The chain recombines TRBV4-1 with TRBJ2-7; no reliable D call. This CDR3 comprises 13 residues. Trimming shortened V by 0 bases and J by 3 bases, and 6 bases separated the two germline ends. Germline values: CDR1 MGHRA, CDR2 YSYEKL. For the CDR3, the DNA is TGCGCCAGCAGCCAAGACCAGAACTACGAGCAGTACTTC. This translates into CASSQDQNYEQYF.

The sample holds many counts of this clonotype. CDR3 protein: CASSGGAGSYEQYF. The CDR3 coding sequence is TGCGCCAGCAGTGGCGGAGCAGGCTCCTACGAGCAGTACTTC. The chain recombines TRBV10-2 with TRBJ2-7; D is undetermined. The CDR3 is 14 residues long. Between the trimmed V and J ends, which lost 4 bases and 0 bases, there was a span of 10 bases. CDR1 and CDR2 (germline): WSHSY, SAAADI.

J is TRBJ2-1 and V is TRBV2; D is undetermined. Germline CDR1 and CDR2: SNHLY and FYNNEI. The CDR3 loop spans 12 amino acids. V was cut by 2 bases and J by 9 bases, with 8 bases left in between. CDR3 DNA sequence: TGTGCCAGCAGTGAAAGTAACTTTGAGCAGTTCTTC. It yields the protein CASSESNFEQFF.

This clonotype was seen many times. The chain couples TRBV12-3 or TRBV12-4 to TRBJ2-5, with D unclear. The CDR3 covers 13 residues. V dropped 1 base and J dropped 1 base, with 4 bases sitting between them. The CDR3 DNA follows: TGTGCCAGCAGTTTAGGCACCCAAGAGACCCAGTACTTC. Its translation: CASSLGTQETQYF.

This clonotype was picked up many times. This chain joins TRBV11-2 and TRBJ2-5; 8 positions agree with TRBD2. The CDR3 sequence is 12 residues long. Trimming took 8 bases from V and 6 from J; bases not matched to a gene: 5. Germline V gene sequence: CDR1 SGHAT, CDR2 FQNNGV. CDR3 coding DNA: TGTGCCAGCGGCGGGGGGCTGAAGACCCAGTACTTC. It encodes CASGGGLKTQYF.

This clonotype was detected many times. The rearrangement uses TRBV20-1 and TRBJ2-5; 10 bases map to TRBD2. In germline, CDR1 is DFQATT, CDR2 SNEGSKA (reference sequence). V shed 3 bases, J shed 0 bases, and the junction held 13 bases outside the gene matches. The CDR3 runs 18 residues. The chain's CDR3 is CSASRSGGTSLYQETQYF. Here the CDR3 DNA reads TGCAGTGCTAGCCGTAGCGGGGGGACTTCATTGTACCAAGAGACCCAGTACTTC.

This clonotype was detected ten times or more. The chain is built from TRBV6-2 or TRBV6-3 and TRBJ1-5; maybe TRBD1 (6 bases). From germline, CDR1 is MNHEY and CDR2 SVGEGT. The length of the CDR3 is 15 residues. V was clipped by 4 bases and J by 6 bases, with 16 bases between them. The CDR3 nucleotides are TGTGCCAGCAGTTCACCTACAGGGCTGGGTCAGCCCCAGCATTTT. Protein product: CASSSPTGLGQPQHF.

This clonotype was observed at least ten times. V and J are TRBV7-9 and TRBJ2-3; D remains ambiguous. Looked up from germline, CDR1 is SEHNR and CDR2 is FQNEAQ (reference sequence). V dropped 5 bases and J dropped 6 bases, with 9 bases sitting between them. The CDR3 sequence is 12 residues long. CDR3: CASSLIPDTQYF. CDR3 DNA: TGTGCCAGCAGCCTCATCCCCGATACGCAGTATTTT.

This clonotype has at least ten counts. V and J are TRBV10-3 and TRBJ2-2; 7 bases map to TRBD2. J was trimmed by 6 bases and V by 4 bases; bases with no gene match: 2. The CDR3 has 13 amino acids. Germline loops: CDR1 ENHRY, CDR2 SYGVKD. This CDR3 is CAISAGGAGELFF. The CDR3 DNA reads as TGTGCCATCAGTGCGGGGGGAGCCGGGGAGCTGTTTTTT.

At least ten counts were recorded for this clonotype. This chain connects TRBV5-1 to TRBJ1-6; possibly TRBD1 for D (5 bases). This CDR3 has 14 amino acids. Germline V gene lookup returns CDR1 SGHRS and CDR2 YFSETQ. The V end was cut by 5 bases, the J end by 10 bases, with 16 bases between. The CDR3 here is CASSFTGEGSPLHF. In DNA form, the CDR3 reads TGCGCCAGCAGTTTCACGGGGGAAGGATCACCCCTCCACTTT.

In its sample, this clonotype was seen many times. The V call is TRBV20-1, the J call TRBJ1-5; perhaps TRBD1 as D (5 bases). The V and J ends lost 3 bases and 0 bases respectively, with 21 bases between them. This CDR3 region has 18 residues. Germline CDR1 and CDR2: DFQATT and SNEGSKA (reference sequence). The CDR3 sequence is CSASDDSGVWHSNQPQHF. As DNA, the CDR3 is TGCAGTGCTAGTGACGACAGCGGAGTTTGGCATAGCAATCAGCCCCAGCATTTT.

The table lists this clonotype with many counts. CDR3 nucleotide sequence: TGCAGTGCTACCATCGGGGGGTGGCCTGAAGCTTTCTTT. Its protein is CSATIGGWPEAFF. The genes are TRBV20-1 and TRBJ1-1; tentative D call: TRBD1 (5 bases). Trimming took 4 bases from V and 6 from J, leaving 15 bases between them. Germline loops: CDR1 DFQATT, CDR2 SNEGSKA (reference sequence). The CDR3 contains 13 residues.

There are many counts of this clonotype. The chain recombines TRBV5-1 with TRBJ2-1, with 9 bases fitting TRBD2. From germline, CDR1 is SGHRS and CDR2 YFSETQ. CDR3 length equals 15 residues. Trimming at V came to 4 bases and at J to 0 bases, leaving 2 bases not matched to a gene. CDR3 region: CASSRGGASYNEQFF. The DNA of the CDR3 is TGCGCCAGCAGCCGCGGGGGGGCCTCCTACAATGAGCAGTTCTTC.

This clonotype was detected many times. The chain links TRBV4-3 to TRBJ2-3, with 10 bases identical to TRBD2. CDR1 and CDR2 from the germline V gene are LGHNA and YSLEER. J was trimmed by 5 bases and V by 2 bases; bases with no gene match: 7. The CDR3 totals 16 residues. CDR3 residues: CASSQTPAGGIDTQYF. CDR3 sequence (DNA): TGCGCCAGCAGCCAAACTCCAGCGGGGGGGATAGATACGCAGTATTTT.

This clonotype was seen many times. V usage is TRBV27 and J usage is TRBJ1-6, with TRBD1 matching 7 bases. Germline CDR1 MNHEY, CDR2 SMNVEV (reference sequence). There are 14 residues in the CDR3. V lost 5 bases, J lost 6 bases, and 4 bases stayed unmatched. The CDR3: CASSSQGVNSPLHF. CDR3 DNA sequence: TGTGCCAGCAGTAGCCAGGGGGTTAATTCACCCCTCCACTTT.

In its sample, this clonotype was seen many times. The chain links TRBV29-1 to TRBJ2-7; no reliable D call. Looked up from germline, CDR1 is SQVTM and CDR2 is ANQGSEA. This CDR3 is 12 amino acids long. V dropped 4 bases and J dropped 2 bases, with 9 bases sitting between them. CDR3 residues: CSVAAETYEQYF. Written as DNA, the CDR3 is TGCAGCGTTGCCGCAGAAACCTACGAGCAGTACTTC.

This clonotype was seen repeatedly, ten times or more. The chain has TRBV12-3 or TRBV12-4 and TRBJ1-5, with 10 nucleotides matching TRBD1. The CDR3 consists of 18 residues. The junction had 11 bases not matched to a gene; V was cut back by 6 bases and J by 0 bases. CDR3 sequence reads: CASSPGTGVVYSNQPQHF. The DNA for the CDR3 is TGTGCCAGCAGCCCCGGGACAGGGGTAGTTTATAGCAATCAGCCCCAGCATTTT.

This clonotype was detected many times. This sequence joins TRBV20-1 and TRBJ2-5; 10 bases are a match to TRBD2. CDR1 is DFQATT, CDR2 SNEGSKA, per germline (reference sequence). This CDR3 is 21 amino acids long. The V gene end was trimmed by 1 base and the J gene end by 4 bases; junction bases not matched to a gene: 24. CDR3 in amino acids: CSARGDPPTSGGASIRETQYF. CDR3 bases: TGCAGTGCTAGAGGGGACCCACCCACCAGCGGGGGGGCCTCTATACGAGAGACCCAGTACTTC.

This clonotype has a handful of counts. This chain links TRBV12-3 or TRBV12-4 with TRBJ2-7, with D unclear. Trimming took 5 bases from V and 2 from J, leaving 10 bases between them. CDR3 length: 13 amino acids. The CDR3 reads CASSNNGAYEQYF. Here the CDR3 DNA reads TGTGCCAGCAGTAATAACGGAGCCTACGAGCAGTACTTC.

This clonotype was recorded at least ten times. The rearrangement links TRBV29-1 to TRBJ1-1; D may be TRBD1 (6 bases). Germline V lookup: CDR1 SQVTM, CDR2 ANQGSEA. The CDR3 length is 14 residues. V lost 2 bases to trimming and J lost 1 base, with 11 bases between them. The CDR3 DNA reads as TGCAGCGTTGAACCCAACAGGGCGAACACTGAAGCTTTCTTT. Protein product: CSVEPNRANTEAFF.

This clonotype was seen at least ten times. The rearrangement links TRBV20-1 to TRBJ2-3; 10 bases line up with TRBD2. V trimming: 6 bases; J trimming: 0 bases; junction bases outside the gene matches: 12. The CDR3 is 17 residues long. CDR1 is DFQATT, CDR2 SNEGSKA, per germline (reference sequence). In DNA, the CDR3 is TGCAGTGCGCCGACTAGCGGGTGGACCCCTAGCACAGATACGCAGTATTTT. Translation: CSAPTSGWTPSTDTQYF.